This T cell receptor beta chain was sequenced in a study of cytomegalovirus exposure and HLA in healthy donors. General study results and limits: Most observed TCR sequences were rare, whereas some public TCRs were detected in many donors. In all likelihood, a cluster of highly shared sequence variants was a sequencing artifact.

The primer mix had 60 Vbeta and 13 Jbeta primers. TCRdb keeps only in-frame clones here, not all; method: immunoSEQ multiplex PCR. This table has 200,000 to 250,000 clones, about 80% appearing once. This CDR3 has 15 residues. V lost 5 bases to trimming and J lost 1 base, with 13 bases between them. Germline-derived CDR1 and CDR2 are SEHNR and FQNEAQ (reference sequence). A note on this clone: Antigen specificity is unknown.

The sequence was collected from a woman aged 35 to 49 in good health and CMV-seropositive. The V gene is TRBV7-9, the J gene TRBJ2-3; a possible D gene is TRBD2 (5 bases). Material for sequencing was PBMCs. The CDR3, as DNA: TGTGCCAGCAGCCTTGGTCCAGCGGGCACAGATACGCAGTATTTT. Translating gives CASSLGPAGTDTQYF.